The 14 T cell receptor beta chains presented below share a single source sample, sequenced in a study of PD-L1 blockade in urothelial cancer. TCRdb keeps only in-frame clones here, not all; method: immunoSEQ multiplex PCR. This sample has 57,000 or so clones, with about four fifths found just once. Sequenced material: PBMCs, taken around atezolizumab (anti-PD-L1) treatment. The receptors were gathered from a man between 65 and 85 years old with urothelial cancer.

The rearrangement uses TRBV6-1 and TRBJ2-1, with 8 bases aligning to TRBD1. The germline CDR1 and CDR2 sequences are MNHNS and SASEGT. The CDR3 sequence is 13 residues long. The junction had 8 bases not matched to a gene; V was cut back by 7 bases and J by 9 bases. The DNA of the CDR3 is TGTGCCAGCACCCTGACAGGGGATGGTGAGCAGTTCTTC. This encodes CASTLTGDGEQFF.

The V call is TRBV27, the J call TRBJ1-2; D perhaps matches TRBD1 (6 bases). Trimming took off 2 bases at V and 1 base at J, with 14 bases between the two ends. Looked up from germline, CDR1 is MNHEY and CDR2 is SMNVEV (reference sequence). CDR3 length equals 16 residues. The CDR3 reads CASSLTSGTLNYGYTF. The CDR3 region has the DNA TGTGCCAGCAGTTTAACCTCCGGGACACTTAACTATGGCTACACCTTC.

This chain uses TRBV6-5 with TRBJ2-1; 9 bases align to TRBD1. There are 13 residues in the CDR3. CDR1 is MNHEY and CDR2 is SVGAGI in the germline V gene. The J segment lost 7 bases and the V segment lost 6 bases, leaving 4 bases of the junction unmatched. CDR3 amino acids: CASSPQGANEQFF. Here the CDR3 DNA reads TGTGCCAGCAGCCCACAGGGGGCTAATGAGCAGTTCTTC.

The chain has TRBV29-1 and TRBJ2-1; perhaps TRBD2 as D (6 bases). This CDR3 is built from 12 residues. CDR1 is SQVTM and CDR2 is ANQGSEA in the germline V gene. V gave up 8 bases and J gave up 6 bases, with 14 bases separating them. Here the CDR3 reads CSSRLVRNEQFF. CDR3 DNA: TGCAGCTCAAGACTAGTCCGCAATGAGCAGTTCTTC.

The gene calls are TRBV5-4 and TRBJ2-2; TRBD2 matches 7 bases. CDR3 length equals 14 residues. Unmatched junction bases numbered 5, after V lost 4 bases and J lost 5 bases. Germline V CDR1 and CDR2: SGHNT, YYREEE (reference sequence). The DNA of the CDR3 is TGTGCCAGCAGCGATCAAGCGGGAACCGGGGAGCTGTTTTTT. It translates to CASSDQAGTGELFF.

On this clone: In the same sample, other DNA sequences code for this CDR3. This rearrangement joins TRBV20-1 to TRBJ2-5, with unresolved D. V dropped 3 bases and J dropped 2 bases, with 4 bases sitting between them. The CDR3 has 11 residues. The germline V gene encodes CDR1 DFQATT and CDR2 SNEGSKA (reference sequence). This chain's CDR3 is CSASGQETQYF. CDR3 DNA: TGCAGTGCTAGCGGGCAAGAGACCCAGTACTTC.

V gene TRBV4-1 combines with J gene TRBJ2-1, with TRBD2 matching over 7 bases. With 2 bases clipped from V and 12 bases from J, the junction kept 13 bases outside the gene matches. The CDR3 spans 15 residues. Germline loops: CDR1 MGHRA, CDR2 YSYEKL. As DNA, the CDR3 is TGCGCCAGCAGCCAAAGTGGACTAGGGGACTCCCTGCAGTTCTTC. Protein: CASSQSGLGDSLQFF.

The rearrangement joins TRBV5-1 to TRBJ2-2; D is possibly TRBD1 (5 bases). The V gene lost 4 bases and the J gene lost 0 bases, with 13 bases spanning the gap. The CDR3 sequence is 16 residues long. CDR1 SGHRS and CDR2 YFSETQ come from the germline V gene. This chain's CDR3 is CASSSTGDANTGELFF. The CDR3 DNA sequence: TGCGCCAGCAGCAGTACAGGAGACGCGAACACCGGGGAGCTGTTTTTT.

This chain links TRBV5-8 with TRBJ1-5, with TRBD1 matching 9 bases. The germline gives CDR1 SGHTS, CDR2 YDEGEE. V gave up 4 bases and J gave up 3 bases; unmatched junction bases: 11. The CDR3 loop spans 17 amino acids. For the CDR3, the DNA is TGTGCCAGCAGCATAGGACAGGGGTATCAATTCAATCAGCCCCAGCATTTT. Translation: CASSIGQGYQFNQPQHF.

In this sample, this clone turned up once. The V call is TRBV6-6, the J call TRBJ1-1, with TRBD1 matching over 10 bases. The CDR3 consists of 15 residues. V shed 0 bases, J shed 4 bases, and the junction held 2 bases outside the gene matches. Germline CDR1 is MNHNY and CDR2 is SVGAGI (reference sequence). This chain's CDR3 is CASSYSRDRGTEAFF. The DNA of the CDR3 is TGTGCCAGCAGTTACTCGAGGGACAGGGGCACTGAAGCTTTCTTT.

The rearrangement joins TRBV6-6 to TRBJ1-1; D uncertain. The V and J ends lost 0 bases and 3 bases respectively, with 11 bases between them. CDR1 MNHNY and CDR2 SVGAGI come from the germline V gene (reference sequence). The CDR3 contains 15 residues. As DNA, the CDR3 is TGTGCCAGCAGTTACTCGAGACTCGTTGACACTGAAGCTTTCTTT. As protein: CASSYSRLVDTEAFF.

The chain recombines TRBV29-1 with TRBJ2-3; tentative D call: TRBD2 (6 bases). Trimming removed 4 bases from V and 2 bases from J, with 16 bases in between. CDR3 size: 15 residues. In germline, CDR1 is SQVTM, CDR2 ANQGSEA. The CDR3 spells CSVAGRSTSTDTQYF. The CDR3 bases are TGCAGCGTTGCGGGGAGGAGCACCTCCACAGATACGCAGTATTTT.

This chain joins TRBV11-2 and TRBJ1-4, with 9 bases aligning to TRBD1. Germline CDR1 and CDR2: SGHAT and FQNNGV. The CDR3 covers 14 residues. The V and J ends lost 5 bases and 6 bases, in that order; junction bases with no gene match: 4. In DNA, the CDR3 is TGTGCCAGCAGCATCCGGGACAGGGATGAAAAACTGTTTTTT. Translation: CASSIRDRDEKLFF.

This clone has only a few counts. The V and J genes are TRBV27 and TRBJ2-2; possible D gene TRBD1, 5 bases. The CDR3 contains 13 residues. Per the germline V gene, CDR1 is MNHEY and CDR2 is SMNVEV (reference sequence). The ends were cut back, 6 bases at V and 2 bases at J, with 7 bases in the middle. The CDR3 loop reads CASRDSNTGELFF. The CDR3 DNA sequence: TGTGCCAGCAGAGACAGTAACACCGGGGAGCTGTTTTTT.